Listed here are 11 T cell receptor beta chains from one sample, sequenced in a study of OX40 agonist ivuxolimab in advanced cancers. Assay: immunoSEQ multiplex PCR; the TCRdb copy retains only in-frame clones and omits some. The sample has 55,000 or so clones; around nine tenths are singletons. The specimen comprised CD4+ or CD8+ T cells sorted from blood, sampled in a trial of the OX40 agonist ivuxolimab. These receptors all come from an adult with an advanced solid tumor such as melanoma, head and neck, liver or kidney cancer.

The rearrangement uses TRBV7-3 and TRBJ1-1, with D tentatively TRBD1 (6 bases). V was cut by 9 bases and J by 4 bases, with 24 bases left in between. This CDR3 spans 16 amino acids. The germline gives CDR1 SGHTA, CDR2 FQGTGA. CDR3 DNA sequence: TGTGCCAGGAGCCCGCAACAGGGACTGGTGCGCACTGAAGCTTTCTTT. This gives the protein CARSPQQGLVRTEAFF.

The chain has TRBV14 and TRBJ2-1; D is perhaps TRBD1 (6 bases). The CDR3 has 14 amino acids. The germline CDR1 and CDR2 sequences are SGHDN and FVKESK. Trimming left V 2 bases short and J 7 bases short, with 12 bases between. The CDR3 nucleotides are TGTGCCAGCAGCCAACCGGGCAGGGGTAATGAGCAGTTCTTC. Amino acids: CASSQPGRGNEQFF.

In this sample, this clone turned up once. V usage is TRBV28 and J usage is TRBJ2-1; 13 nucleotides align to TRBD2. V shed 1 base and J 7 bases; nucleotides not matched to a gene: 7. The CDR3 consists of 17 residues. Per germline, CDR1 MDHEN and CDR2 SYDVKM. The DNA for the CDR3 is TGTGCCAGCAGTTTATTAAGCCGGGGACTAGCGGGGAATGAGCAGTTCTTC. The encoded protein is CASSLLSRGLAGNEQFF.

The V and J genes are TRBV11-2 and TRBJ2-2; TRBD1 agrees at 9 bases. CDR3 length equals 15 residues. Germline V gives CDR1 SGHAT, CDR2 FQNNGV. J lost 5 bases, V lost 3 bases, and 4 bases had no gene match. CDR3 protein: CASSFLQGATGELFF. CDR3 DNA: TGTGCCAGCAGCTTTTTACAGGGGGCGACCGGGGAGCTGTTTTTT.

The chain joins TRBV9 to TRBJ2-7; weak D call: TRBD2 (6 bases). Germline lookup yields CDR1 SGDLS and CDR2 YYNGEE. The CDR3 length is 16 residues. The ends were cut back, 2 bases at V and 1 base at J, with 16 bases in the middle. The CDR3, as DNA: TGTGCCAGCAGCGTGGAAGGACTGGCGGGATCCTACGAGCAGTACTTC. This codes for CASSVEGLAGSYEQYF.

The chain employs TRBV5-1 and TRBJ2-3; 14 bases agree with TRBD2. The CDR3 consists of 16 residues. V lost 4 bases, J lost 6 bases, and 7 bases stayed unmatched. Germline V gene lookup returns CDR1 SGHRS and CDR2 YFSETQ. CDR3 DNA: TGCGCCAGCAGCCTGGGACTAGCGGGAGTCTGGGATACGCAGTATTTT. It specifies CASSLGLAGVWDTQYF.

Only one count was recorded for this clone. The chain couples TRBV10-3 to TRBJ2-5, with a tentative D call TRBD2 (6 bases). The germline V and J ends were trimmed by 11 bases and 2 bases, with 15 bases remaining between them. The germline gives CDR1 ENHRY, CDR2 SYGVKD. The CDR3 length is 13 residues. The CDR3 nucleotides read TGTGCCGCCACCGGGACTCAACAAGAGACCCAGTACTTC. Residues: CAATGTQQETQYF.

V and J are TRBV6-1 and TRBJ2-3; no clear D. The CDR3 consists of 12 residues. Germline CDR1 MNHNS, CDR2 SASEGT. The V end was cut by 3 bases, the J end by 3 bases, with 4 bases between. The CDR3 region is CASSDRTDTQYF. The CDR3 DNA is TGTGCCAGCAGTGACAGAACAGATACGCAGTATTTT.

This CDR3 is CASSSPTGGRDEQYF. CDR3 DNA sequence: TGTGCCAGCAGCAGCCCTACAGGGGGCCGCGACGAGCAGTACTTC. This rearrangement joins TRBV2 to TRBJ2-7; 9 bases map to TRBD1. CDR3 size: 15 residues. V shed 6 bases, J shed 5 bases, and the junction held 11 bases outside the gene matches. Germline-derived CDR1 and CDR2 are SNHLY and FYNNEI.

V usage is TRBV6-1 and J usage is TRBJ2-7; the D gene is possibly TRBD1 (8 bases). V lost 6 bases to trimming and J lost 7 bases, with 16 bases between them. CDR1 and CDR2 (germline): MNHNS, SASEGT. The CDR3 extends over 13 amino acids. The CDR3 loop is CASRSGQGGEQYF. The CDR3, as DNA: TGTGCCAGCAGGAGCGGACAGGGAGGGGAGCAGTACTTC.

This rearrangement joins TRBV7-9 to TRBJ2-7; D gene ambiguous. V was cut by 4 bases and J by 3 bases, with 13 bases left in between. Looked up from germline, CDR1 is SEHNR and CDR2 is FQNEAQ (reference sequence). CDR3 size: 14 residues. Written as DNA, the CDR3 is TGTGCCAGCAGCTCTCGGACCGAAGACTACGAGCAGTACTTC. Translating gives CASSSRTEDYEQYF. The full variable domain, rest sourced from reference TRBV7-9 and TRBJ2-7, is DTGVSQNPRHKITKRGQNVTFRCDPISEHNRLYWYRQTLGQGPEFLTYFQNEAQLEKSRLLSDRFSAERPKGSFSTLEIQRTEQGDSAMYLCASSSRTEDYEQYFGPGTRLTVT.